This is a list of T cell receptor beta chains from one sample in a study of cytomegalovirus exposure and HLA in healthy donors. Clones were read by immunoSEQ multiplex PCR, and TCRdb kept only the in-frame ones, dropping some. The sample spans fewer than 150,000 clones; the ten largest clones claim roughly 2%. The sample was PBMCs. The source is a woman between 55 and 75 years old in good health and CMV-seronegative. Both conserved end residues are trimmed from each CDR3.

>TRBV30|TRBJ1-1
AWSGKTGAPEAF
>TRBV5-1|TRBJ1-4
ASSWGQGYEKLF
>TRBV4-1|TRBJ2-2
ASSQVGGTGELF
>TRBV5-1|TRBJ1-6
ASSLGQSNSPLH
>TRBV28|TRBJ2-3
ASSLSTDTQY
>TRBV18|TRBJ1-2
ASSNQGSDLDGYT
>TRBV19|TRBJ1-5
ASARGQGASQPQH
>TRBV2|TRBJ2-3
ASSEGTAGDTQY
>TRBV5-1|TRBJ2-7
ASSGTRNEQY
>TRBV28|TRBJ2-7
ASSPGGASSYEQY
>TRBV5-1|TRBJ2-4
ASSQVGQNIQY
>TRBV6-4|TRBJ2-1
ASSDSENEQF
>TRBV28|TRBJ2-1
ASSSPQRSGTGREF
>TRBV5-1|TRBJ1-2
ASSLEVRAGEYGYT
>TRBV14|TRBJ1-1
ASSPRVLTEAF
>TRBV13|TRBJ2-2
ASSRWGVFESGELF
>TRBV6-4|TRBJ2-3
ASSETGNTDTQY
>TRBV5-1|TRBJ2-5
ASSLALTSGSLETQY
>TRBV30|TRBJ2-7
AWSNDRAYEQY
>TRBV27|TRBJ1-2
ASSIGQGTRYGYT
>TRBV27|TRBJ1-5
ASSFWPTYSNQPQH
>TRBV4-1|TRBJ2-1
ASSQDTAGFYNEQF
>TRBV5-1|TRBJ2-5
ASSLSGHWKETQY
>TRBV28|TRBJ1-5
ASTLSSNQPQH
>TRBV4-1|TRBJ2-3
ASSQVAGGPMMKDTQY
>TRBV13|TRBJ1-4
ASSQGVGNEKLF
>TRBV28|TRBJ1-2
ASNSPPQDYGYT
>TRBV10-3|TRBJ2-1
AISESDSYNEQF
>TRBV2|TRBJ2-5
ASSEAGGRDRVKETQY
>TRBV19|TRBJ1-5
ASSPTDRGSVQPQH
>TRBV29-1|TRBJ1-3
SGGQSSGNTIY
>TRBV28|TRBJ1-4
ASTNRGLNEKLF
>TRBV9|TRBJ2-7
ASSPRAGGPSEQY
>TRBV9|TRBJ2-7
ASSTGSGIYEQY
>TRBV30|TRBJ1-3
AWSLLSSSGNTIY
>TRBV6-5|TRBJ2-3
ASSFGTSGDTDTQY
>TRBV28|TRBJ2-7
ASTSQGYEQY
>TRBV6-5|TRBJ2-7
ASSYSTGQSSYEQY
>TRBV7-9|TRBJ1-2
ASSSHRDPHYGYT
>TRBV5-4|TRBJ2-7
ASSPGSARDYEQY
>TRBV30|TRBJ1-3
AWDISGNTIY
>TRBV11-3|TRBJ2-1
ASSCGLADNEQF
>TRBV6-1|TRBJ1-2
ASSETTGGAYGYT
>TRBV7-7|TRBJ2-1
ASSPASGDGHEQF
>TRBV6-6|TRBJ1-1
ASSVGQEVNTEAF
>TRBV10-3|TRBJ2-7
ATWTDYEQH